The rows below give T cell receptor beta chains drawn from one sample of a study of T cell responses to AZD1222 COVID-19 vaccine. The data were produced by immunoSEQ multiplex PCR, yet TCRdb's version contains in-frame clones alone and is incomplete. The sample shows 95,000 to 100,000 clones, about nine tenths of them seen only once. The sample consisted of peripheral blood, taken on day 0 of AZD1222 vaccination. These receptor sequences come from an adult in good health. The CDR3 runs from the conserved cysteine through the conserved F or W. The order of the fields is D gene, V gene, clone size, J gene, CDR3 protein, CDR3 DNA. D genes are given only for firm matches. Clone sizes are given selectively: once, few, many, or a class where the clone is expanded.

-	TRBV5-6	-	TRBJ2-6	CASSLGLSGANVLTF	TGTGCCAGCAGCTTGGGTCTCTCTGGGGCCAACGTCCTGACTTTC
-	TRBV7-5	-	TRBJ2-1	CVRHPQPRDYNEQFF	TGTGTCAGACACCCGCAACCCCGGGACTACAATGAGCAGTTCTTC
TRBD1	TRBV25-1	-	TRBJ2-5	CASSSGTGYIETQYF	TGTGCCAGCTCCTCCGGGACAGGGTACATTGAGACCCAGTACTTC
-	TRBV4-1	-	TRBJ1-3	CASSHGSLAGASSGNTIYF	TGCGCCAGCAGCCATGGATCGTTGGCGGGGGCCAGCTCTGGAAACACCATATATTTT
TRBD1	TRBV30	-	TRBJ1-2	CAWDQGDYGYTF	TGTGCCTGGGACCAGGGGGACTATGGCTACACCTTC
-	TRBV29-1	-	TRBJ2-1	CSAASSYNEQFF	TGCAGCGCCGCCAGCTCCTACAATGAGCAGTTCTTC
-	TRBV7-9	-	TRBJ1-6	CASSLAWDAVNSPLHF	TGTGCCAGCAGCTTAGCGTGGGACGCGGTGAATTCACCCCTCCACTTT
-	TRBV30	-	TRBJ2-1	CAWSEGNNEQFF	TGTGCCTGGAGTGAGGGCAACAATGAGCAGTTCTTC
TRBD1	TRBV5-4	-	TRBJ1-1	CASGTGGNTEAFF	TGTGCCAGCGGGACAGGGGGGAACACTGAAGCTTTCTTT
-	TRBV5-1	once	TRBJ2-7	CASSLQGRYEQYF	TGCGCCAGCAGCTTGCAAGGGAGGTACGAGCAGTACTTC
-	TRBV5-1	-	TRBJ1-2	CASSLAVQVDYGYTF	TGCGCCAGCAGCTTGGCGGTCCAGGTGGACTATGGCTACACCTTC
-	TRBV5-1	-	TRBJ2-2	CASSLARNTGELFF	TGCGCCAGCAGCTTGGCCAGAAACACCGGGGAGCTGTTTTTT
-	TRBV5-1	-	TRBJ1-1	CASSLLGQNTEAFF	TGCGCCAGCAGCTTGTTGGGGCAGAACACTGAAGCTTTCTTT
-	TRBV2	-	TRBJ1-2	CASLPSPGQLGYTF	TGTGCCAGCCTCCCCTCCCCGGGACAACTGGGATACACCTTC
-	TRBV7-9	-	TRBJ1-3	CASSTGIIRNTIYF	TGTGCCAGTTCTACAGGGATAATTCGAAACACCATATATTTT
-	TRBV19	-	TRBJ1-3	CASSTTRELGNTIYF	TGTGCCAGTTCAACGACCCGCGAATTAGGAAACACCATATATTTT
TRBD1	TRBV3-1/TRBV3-2	few	TRBJ1-1	CASSLSGQGVEAFF	TGTGCCAGCAGCCTATCGGGACAGGGGGTTGAAGCTTTCTTT
TRBD1	TRBV27	-	TRBJ2-7	CASRDSSYEQYF	TGTGCCAGCCGGGACAGTTCCTACGAGCAGTACTTC
-	TRBV27	-	TRBJ1-6	CASSLPGSKSPLHF	TGTGCCAGCAGTTTACCAGGGTCTAAGTCACCCCTCCACTTT
-	TRBV19	-	TRBJ2-3	CASTPSGSLGEDTQYF	TGTGCCAGTACCCCCTCCGGGTCTCTCGGCGAAGATACGCAGTATTTT
-	TRBV2	-	TRBJ1-6	CASLSNGDDYNSPLHF	TGTGCCAGCCTTTCAAACGGGGATGACTATAATTCACCCCTCCACTTT
-	TRBV6-2/TRBV6-3	-	TRBJ2-1	CASSSDRTYNEQFF	TGTGCCAGCAGTTCAGACAGGACCTACAATGAGCAGTTCTTC
-	TRBV27	-	TRBJ2-4	CASSDLLAKNIQYF	TGTGCCAGCAGTGATCTTCTAGCCAAAAACATTCAGTACTTC
-	TRBV7-9	-	TRBJ1-6	CASSLVDRRNSPLHF	TGTGCCAGCAGCTTAGTAGACAGGAGAAATTCACCCCTCCACTTT
-	TRBV7-9	-	TRBJ2-4	CASSLLAKNIQYF	TGTGCCAGCAGCTTACTTGCCAAAAACATTCAGTACTTC
TRBD1	TRBV6-5	-	TRBJ1-5	CASNPRQGGQPQHF	TGTGCCAGCAATCCAAGACAGGGGGGTCAGCCCCAGCATTTT
-	TRBV14	-	TRBJ2-7	CASSPNLQLEQYF	TGTGCCAGCAGCCCCAATTTACAGCTCGAGCAGTACTTC
-	TRBV14	-	TRBJ2-1	CASSQWTGSDGLNEQFF	TGTGCCAGCAGCCAGTGGACTGGGTCGGACGGCCTCAATGAGCAGTTCTTC
-	TRBV12-5	-	TRBJ2-7	CASGTGVGYEQYF	TGTGCTAGTGGAACGGGGGTCGGCTACGAGCAGTACTTC
TRBD2	TRBV5-1	-	TRBJ2-5	CASSLWGGQETQYF	TGCGCCAGCAGCTTGTGGGGGGGCCAAGAGACCCAGTACTTC
-	TRBV6-5	-	TRBJ1-1	CASSLRNTEAFF	TGTGCCAGCAGCCTACGAAACACTGAAGCTTTCTTT
-	TRBV18	-	TRBJ1-5	CASSPQGLGSQPQHF	TGTGCCAGCTCCCCCCAGGGTTTAGGTTCTCAGCCCCAGCATTTT
TRBD1	TRBV2	-	TRBJ2-1	CASSEQGGRYNEQFF	TGTGCCAGCAGTGAACAAGGGGGCCGCTACAATGAGCAGTTCTTC
-	TRBV19	-	TRBJ2-3	CASSILTGVDTQYF	TGTGCCAGTAGTATACTAACTGGGGTAGATACGCAGTATTTT
-	TRBV2	-	TRBJ1-6	CASSRGLWDSPLHF	TGTGCCAGCAGTAGAGGGTTATGGGATTCACCCCTCCACTTT
-	TRBV7-2	-	TRBJ1-3	CASSLTPADGNTIYF	TGTGCCAGCAGCTTAACACCGGCAGATGGAAACACCATATATTTT
TRBD1	TRBV11-2	-	TRBJ2-7	CASSELGTGAREQYF	TGTGCCAGCAGCGAGTTGGGGACAGGGGCGCGAGAGCAGTACTTC
-	TRBV6-5	-	TRBJ1-6	CASSSDGDYNSPLHF	TGTGCCAGCAGCTCGGACGGAGATTATAATTCACCCCTCCACTTT
-	TRBV5-5	-	TRBJ2-7	CASSLDGGAMGEQYF	TGTGCCAGCAGCTTGGATGGGGGCGCGATGGGCGAGCAGTACTTC
-	TRBV5-5	-	TRBJ1-5	CASSLGRAQWDQPQHF	TGTGCCAGCAGCTTGGGACGGGCACAGTGGGATCAGCCCCAGCATTTT
-	TRBV5-4	-	TRBJ2-3	CASSLPGGDTDTQYF	TGTGCCAGCAGCCTCCCGGGGGGCGACACAGATACGCAGTATTTT
-	TRBV28	-	TRBJ1-2	CASSVGVSYGYTF	TGTGCCAGCAGTGTAGGGGTTTCCTATGGCTACACCTTC
TRBD1	TRBV11-2	-	TRBJ2-3	CASSLTPLAGGMGTDTQYF	TGTGCCAGCAGCTTAACACCCCTCGCAGGGGGAATGGGCACAGATACGCAGTATTTT
-	TRBV5-1	-	TRBJ2-1	CASSLLLSEQFF	TGCGCCAGCAGCTTGCTCCTGAGTGAGCAGTTCTTC
TRBD1	TRBV5-4	once	TRBJ2-2	CASSLPESGTGGSGELFF	TGTGCCAGCAGCTTGCCAGAGTCCGGGACAGGGGGCTCCGGGGAGCTGTTTTTT
-	TRBV23-1	-	TRBJ1-6	CASSQVDSPYNSPLHF	TGCGCCAGCAGTCAAGTTGACAGCCCCTATAATTCACCCCTCCACTTT
-	TRBV11-2	once	TRBJ2-3	CASSLSRGTTDTQYF	TGTGCCAGCAGCTTAAGCCGCGGGACCACAGATACGCAGTATTTT
-	TRBV28	-	TRBJ1-3	CASSPEGGSHLRNTIYF	TGTGCCAGCAGCCCCGAGGGGGGGTCGCACCTTCGGAACACCATATATTTT
-	TRBV10-3	-	TRBJ2-5	CAISEPAGGTETQYF	TGTGCCATCAGTGAGCCTGCCGGGGGAACTGAGACCCAGTACTTC
TRBD1	TRBV5-8	-	TRBJ1-6	CASREAGTDNSPLHF	TGTGCCAGCAGGGAGGCCGGGACAGATAATTCACCCCTCCACTTT
-	TRBV11-2	-	TRBJ2-2	CASSPTWPSGELFF	TGTGCCAGCAGCCCCACATGGCCATCCGGGGAGCTGTTTTTT
TRBD1	TRBV27	-	TRBJ2-7	CASSSPGQGYEQYF	TGTGCCAGCAGTTCTCCGGGACAGGGCTACGAGCAGTACTTC
TRBD1	TRBV28	-	TRBJ1-2	CASSFPGTGSLYYGYTF	TGTGCCAGCAGTTTCCCAGGGACAGGGAGCCTCTACTATGGCTACACCTTC